This TCR beta chain was obtained from a study of Graves' ophthalmopathy and Graves' hyperthyroidism. The sequenced template was RNA, covering the TCR beta CDR3 region. HTBI primers primed a first-round RT-PCR, and a second-round multiplex PCR followed. MiXCR, run by TCRdb on the multiplex PCR reads, gives a single entry per CDR3 protein. This sample has hundreds of thousands of distinct CDR3 sequences, with around 21% found just once. This clonotype was seen repeatedly, ten times or more. Source material: peripheral blood. The TCR originated in a woman aged 18-29 years with stable Graves' hyperthyroidism.

The CDR3 DNA follows: TGTGCCACCAGCAGCGAGTACTCCTACGAGCAGTACTTC. Amino acids: CATSSEYSYEQYF. This sequence joins TRBV15 and TRBJ2-7; no firm D call. The V gene's germline CDR1 is LNHNV and CDR2 YYDKDF (reference sequence). V lost 3 bases and J lost 0, with 6 bases in between. The CDR3 runs to 13 residues.